The present T cell receptor beta chain was sequenced within a study of T cell responses to AZD1222 COVID-19 vaccine. The study, taken as a whole, reports: The study sampled repertoires only after the peak T cell response. Females made up more of the donors, who were largely white British, and clonal diversity may have come out too low. Once two AZD1222 doses were given, Spike-specific TCR breadth and depth went up.

The CDR3 spans 15 residues. The germline gives CDR1 SGHNT, CDR2 YYREEE (reference sequence). Trimming removed 4 bases at V and 7 bases at J, with 15 bases between. Regarding this clone: The antigen remains unidentified.

The repertoire was sequenced with immunoSEQ multiplex PCR; TCRdb's copy has only in-frame clones and lacks some. Among approximately 97,000 clones listed, about 88% were seen once. Sequencing was performed on peripheral blood, taken on day 0 of AZD1222 vaccination. The receptor was isolated from an adult in good health. This rearrangement joins TRBV5-4 to TRBJ1-6, with D possibly matching TRBD1 (5 bases). CDR3 bases: TGTGCCAGCAGCCCTGGGGGGACGGAGAATTCACCCCTCCACTTT. Protein: CASSPGGTENSPLHF.